Listed below are T cell receptor beta chains from one sample, sequenced in a study of cytomegalovirus exposure and HLA in healthy donors. Repertoires were generated with immunoSEQ multiplex PCR, while TCRdb's copy carries only in-frame clones and drops some. The sample has approximately 110,000 clones, approximately 80% seen once. The sample taken for sequencing was PBMCs. These TCRs come from a woman aged 25 to 39 in good health and CMV-seronegative. The CDR3 runs from the conserved cysteine through the conserved F or W. The D gene is left open where the match is weak. Rows give clone size only sometimes, using once, few, many, or a class for an expanded clone.

j_call,d_call,v_call,clone_size,cdr3_nt,cdr3_aa
TRBJ2-7,.,TRBV25-1,.,TGTGCCAGCAGTGAGTCCGGGGTAGGTTACGAGCAGTACTTC,CASSESGVGYEQYF
TRBJ2-3,TRBD1,TRBV28,.,TGTGCCAGCAGTTCCGACAGGGGGGTAGATACGCAGTATTTT,CASSSDRGVDTQYF
TRBJ1-3,.,TRBV7-3,.,TGTGCCAGCAGCTCGGAGGGCTCCTCTGGAAACACCATATATTTT,CASSSEGSSGNTIYF
TRBJ2-3,.,TRBV6-5,.,TGTGCCAGCAGCTTGGCAGCGGGCGACACAGATACGCAGTATTTT,CASSLAAGDTDTQYF
TRBJ2-7,.,TRBV7-6,.,TGTGCCAGCAGCGCCGCGGCGGGGAGCACCTACGAGCAGTACTTC,CASSAAAGSTYEQYF
TRBJ2-7,.,TRBV27,.,TGTGCCAGCGGCTTTTTGGCGGGGAACTCCTACGAGCAGTACTTC,CASGFLAGNSYEQYF
TRBJ2-1,TRBD2,TRBV5-6,.,TGTGCCAGCAGCTTACCGGGACTAGACAATGAGCAGTTCTTC,CASSLPGLDNEQFF
TRBJ1-4,.,TRBV7-9,.,TGTGCCAGCAGCTCGCCCGGATGGGAGACTAATGAAAAACTGTTTTTT,CASSSPGWETNEKLFF
TRBJ1-1,.,TRBV10-3,.,TGTGCCATCAGTGTCCAGGGTAGTACTGAAGCTTTCTTT,CAISVQGSTEAFF
TRBJ2-5,TRBD2,TRBV28,.,TGTGCCAGCAGCCGGGACTACAACCAAGAGACCCAGTACTTC,CASSRDYNQETQYF
TRBJ2-1,TRBD1,TRBV11-2,.,TGTGCCAGCAGCTCACCCAGGGGGCGTACTTTTTATGAGCAGTTCTTC,CASSSPRGRTFYEQFF
TRBJ2-7,TRBD1,TRBV27,.,TGTGCCAGCAGTTCCGGGACAGGGGCTCGCAACGAGCAGTACTTC,CASSSGTGARNEQYF
TRBJ2-7,.,TRBV10-3,.,TGTGCCATCAGTGAAGGACTCTCCTACGAGCAGTACTTC,CAISEGLSYEQYF
TRBJ2-1,.,TRBV7-2,.,TGTGCCAGCAGCTTAAGGGGGGAGCAGTTCTTC,CASSLRGEQFF
TRBJ2-7,.,TRBV5-8,.,TGTGCCAGCAGCTTTAGGGGGGGCCGCACCTACGAGCAGTACTTC,CASSFRGGRTYEQYF
TRBJ1-5,TRBD1,TRBV7-8,.,TGTGCCAGCAGCTTAGTCGGGGGACAGAGCAATCAGCCCCAGCATTTT,CASSLVGGQSNQPQHF
TRBJ2-5,.,TRBV6-1,.,TGTGCCAGCTGGGCGAGCGGAGGTTATGAGACCCAGTACTTC,CASWASGGYETQYF
TRBJ2-1,.,TRBV6-1,.,TGTGCCAGCAGTGAAGTTGAGGGAGGATGGGGGAGAGGCAATGAGCAGTTCTTC,CASSEVEGGWGRGNEQFF
TRBJ2-7,TRBD2,TRBV4-1,.,TGCGCCAGCAGCCAGTCTAGCGGGGTAACCTACGAGCAGTACTTC,CASSQSSGVTYEQYF
TRBJ2-3,.,TRBV11-2,.,TGTGCCAGCAGCTTAGGAGTCCGGGAGCAAAGCACAGATACGCAGTATTTT,CASSLGVREQSTDTQYF
TRBJ2-3,TRBD2,TRBV27,.,TGTGCCAGCAGTTTTGGACTAGCGGGAGTTGGCACAGATACGCAGTATTTT,CASSFGLAGVGTDTQYF
TRBJ2-7,TRBD2,TRBV7-9,.,TGTGCCAGCAGCTCTACTAGCGGGGCAACCTACGAGCAGTACTTC,CASSSTSGATYEQYF
TRBJ2-7,TRBD2,TRBV19,.,TGTGCCAGTAGACCCTCCCCAGGGACTAGCGGCAACTACGAGCAGTACTTC,CASRPSPGTSGNYEQYF
TRBJ2-7,.,TRBV28,once,TGTGCCAGCAGTTGGTCGGCGCAGGTAACCTCCGAGCAGTACTTC,CASSWSAQVTSEQYF
TRBJ2-7,TRBD1,TRBV6-1,.,TGTGCCAGCACCGCGACAGGGGTGTCCTACGAGCAGTACTTC,CASTATGVSYEQYF
TRBJ2-6,.,TRBV30,once,TGTGCCTGGGTAGCTGCCGCTGGAGGGGCCAACGTCCTGACTTTC,CAWVAAAGGANVLTF
TRBJ1-3,.,TRBV21-1,once,TGTGCCAGCAGAAACTTCAGGGGTTCCGGAAACACCATATATTTT,CASRNFRGSGNTIYF
TRBJ1-2,.,TRBV11-2,.,TGTGCCAGCAGCTCACCTGGGGGTCAGTGGGGGGGGGCTTATGGCTACACCTTC,CASSSPGGQWGGAYGYTF
TRBJ1-4,TRBD1,TRBV6-6,.,TGTGCCAGCAGTCCTCCCCCCGGGACAGGAGGAGGAAAACTGTTTTTT,CASSPPPGTGGGKLFF
TRBJ2-5,.,TRBV25-1,once,TGTGCCAGCAGTGAACCTGGACCCCGGGGGAAGACCCAGTACTTC,CASSEPGPRGKTQYF
TRBJ1-2,.,TRBV29-1,once,TGCAGCGCTGACTATGGCTACACCTTC,CSADYGYTF
TRBJ1-1,.,TRBV9,.,TGTGCCAGCAGCGTAGGAAGCAGGGATGTTGAAGCTTTCTTT,CASSVGSRDVEAFF
TRBJ1-2,TRBD1,TRBV6-1,.,TGTGCCAGCAGTGAAGAGACAGGGGGATACTATGGCTACACCTTC,CASSEETGGYYGYTF
TRBJ2-3,.,TRBV5-1,.,TGCGCCAGCAGCTTGGAGGCAGGGGCGGACACAGATACGCAGTATTTT,CASSLEAGADTDTQYF
TRBJ1-4,.,TRBV6-6,.,TGTGCCAGCAGGAGCCAGGGTGCAACTAATGAAAAACTGTTTTTT,CASRSQGATNEKLFF
TRBJ1-2,TRBD1,TRBV6-1,.,TGTGCCAGCAGTGAAGTTGGGACAGGGGATGCCTACACCTTC,CASSEVGTGDAYTF
TRBJ2-1,TRBD2,TRBV2,.,TGTGCCAGCAGTGAATGGGGGGGGAGCTCCTACAATGAGCAGTTCTTC,CASSEWGGSSYNEQFF
TRBJ1-1,TRBD1,TRBV19,.,TGTGCCAGTAGTAGCCTCATGACAGGGCGTACTGAAGCTTTCTTT,CASSSLMTGRTEAFF
TRBJ2-1,.,TRBV7-9,.,TGTGCCAGCAGCGTGATACAGGGCGATGAGCAGTTCTTC,CASSVIQGDEQFF
TRBJ2-7,.,TRBV5-6,.,TGTGCCAGCAGCTCAGGGTCATATTGGGGCTACGAGCAGTACTTC,CASSSGSYWGYEQYF
TRBJ2-7,.,TRBV6-5,.,TGTGCCAGCAGTACAGGGACGTCTACCCGCGAGCAGTACTTC,CASSTGTSTREQYF
TRBJ2-7,.,TRBV12-2,.,TGTGCAAGTCGCACGGGATCCGAGCAGTACTTC,CASRTGSEQYF
TRBJ2-7,TRBD2,TRBV14,.,TGTGCCAGCACCCAAGCCACACTAGCGGGAGGGCGTGAGCAGTACTTC,CASTQATLAGGREQYF
TRBJ1-2,.,TRBV29-1,.,TGCAGCGTCAAGACAAACGAGTATGGCTACACCTTC,CSVKTNEYGYTF
TRBJ2-7,.,TRBV7-2,.,TGTGCCAGCAGCGGAGGGAACCTGGAGAAGAGCTACGAGCAGTACTTC,CASSGGNLEKSYEQYF
TRBJ1-3,.,TRBV5-6,.,TGTGCCAGTAGTTACAGGGCCTTTTCTGGAAACACCATATATTTT,CASSYRAFSGNTIYF
TRBJ1-5,TRBD1,TRBV18,.,TGTGCCAGCTCACCAAGGACAGGGAATAGCAATCAGCCCCAGCATTTT,CASSPRTGNSNQPQHF
TRBJ1-1,TRBD1,TRBV27,.,TGTGCCAGCAACCCGGACAGGGTCAGCTTCACTGAAGCTTTCTTT,CASNPDRVSFTEAFF
TRBJ2-7,TRBD2,TRBV29-1,.,TGCAGCGTTGCTAGCGGGCCCTCCTACGAGCAGTACTTC,CSVASGPSYEQYF
TRBJ2-5,TRBD2,TRBV18,once,TGTGCCAGCTCACAACGAGCCGGGACTAGCGGGCAAGAGACCCAGTACTTC,CASSQRAGTSGQETQYF
TRBJ2-1,TRBD2,TRBV7-6,.,TGTGCCAGCAGCTTGGGACTAGCGGACTACAATGAGCAGTTCTTC,CASSLGLADYNEQFF
TRBJ2-7,.,TRBV7-8,.,TGTGCCAGCAGCTTAGCGGGCAGCTCCTACGAGCAGTACTTC,CASSLAGSSYEQYF
TRBJ2-5,.,TRBV5-1,.,TGCGCCAGCAGCTTGGTCGTCGAGACCCAGTACTTC,CASSLVVETQYF
TRBJ2-7,TRBD1,TRBV13,.,TGTGCCAGCAGCCGGAACCGGGACAGGGTAATGTTTTCCTACGAGCAGTACTTC,CASSRNRDRVMFSYEQYF
TRBJ2-1,.,TRBV4-2,once,TGTGCCAGCAGCCAAGTACGAGTCCAGGATGAGCAGTTCTTC,CASSQVRVQDEQFF
TRBJ2-7,TRBD2,TRBV2,.,TGTGCCAGTACGCCTGTGGGACTAAAGACCGAGCAGTACTTC,CASTPVGLKTEQYF
TRBJ1-1,.,TRBV29-1,.,TGCAGCGTTGAACCAGGGGATGAAACTGAAGCTTTCTTT,CSVEPGDETEAFF
TRBJ2-7,TRBD1,TRBV5-4,.,TGTGCCAGCAGCTTGGCCGGGACAGCCTACGAGCAGTACTTC,CASSLAGTAYEQYF
TRBJ1-1,.,TRBV7-2,.,TGTGCCAGCAGCTTTTTTGGTGGGCGAATCCCTGAAGCTTTCTTT,CASSFFGGRIPEAFF